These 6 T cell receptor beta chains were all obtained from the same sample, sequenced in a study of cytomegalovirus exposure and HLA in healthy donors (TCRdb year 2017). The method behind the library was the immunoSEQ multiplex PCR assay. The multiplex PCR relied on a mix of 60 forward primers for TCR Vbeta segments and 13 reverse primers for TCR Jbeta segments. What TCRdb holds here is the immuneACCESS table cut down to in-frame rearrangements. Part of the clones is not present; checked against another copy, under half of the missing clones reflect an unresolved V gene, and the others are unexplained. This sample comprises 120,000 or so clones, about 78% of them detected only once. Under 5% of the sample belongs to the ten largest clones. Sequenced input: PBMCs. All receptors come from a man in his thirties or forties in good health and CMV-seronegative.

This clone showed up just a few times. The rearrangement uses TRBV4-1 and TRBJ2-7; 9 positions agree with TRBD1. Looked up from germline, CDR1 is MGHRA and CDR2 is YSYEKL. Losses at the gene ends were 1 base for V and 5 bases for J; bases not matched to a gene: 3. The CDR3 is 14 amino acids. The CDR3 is CASSQVTGGNEQYF. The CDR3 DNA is TGCGCCAGCAGCCAAGTGACAGGGGGGAACGAGCAGTACTTC.

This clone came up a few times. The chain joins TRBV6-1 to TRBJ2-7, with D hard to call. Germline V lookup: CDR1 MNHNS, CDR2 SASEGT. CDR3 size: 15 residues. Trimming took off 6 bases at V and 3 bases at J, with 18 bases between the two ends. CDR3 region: CASSRLQLSDYEQYF. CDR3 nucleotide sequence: TGTGCCAGCAGCCGCCTACAGTTATCCGACTACGAGCAGTACTTC.

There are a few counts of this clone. For the CDR3, the DNA is TGTGCCAGCAGAGTGAGGGACACAGATACGCAGTATTTT. This encodes CASRVRDTDTQYF. This sequence joins TRBV7-2 and TRBJ2-3, with D possibly matching TRBD2 (5 bases). CDR3 length: 13 residues. V lost 6 bases and J lost 2, with 9 bases in between. From germline, CDR1 is SGHTA and CDR2 FQGNSA.

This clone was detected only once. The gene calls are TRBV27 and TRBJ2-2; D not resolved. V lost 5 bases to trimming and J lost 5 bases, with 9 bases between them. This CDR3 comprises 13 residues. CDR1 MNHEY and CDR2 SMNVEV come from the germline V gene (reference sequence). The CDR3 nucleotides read TGTGCCAGCAGTCAAATCAGGACCGGGGAGCTGTTTTTT. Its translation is CASSQIRTGELFF.

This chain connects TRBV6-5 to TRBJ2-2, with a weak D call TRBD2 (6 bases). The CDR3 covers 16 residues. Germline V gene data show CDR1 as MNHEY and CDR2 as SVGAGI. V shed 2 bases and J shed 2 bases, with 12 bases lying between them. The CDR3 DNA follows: TGTGCCAGCAGTTACGTTAGCGGCCGTAACACCGGGGAGCTGTTTTTT. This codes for CASSYVSGRNTGELFF.

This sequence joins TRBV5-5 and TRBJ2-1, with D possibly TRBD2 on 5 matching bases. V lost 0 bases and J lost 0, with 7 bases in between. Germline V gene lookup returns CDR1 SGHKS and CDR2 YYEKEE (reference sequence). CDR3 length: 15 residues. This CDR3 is CASSLDGDSYNEQFF. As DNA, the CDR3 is TGTGCCAGCAGCTTGGACGGGGACTCCTACAATGAGCAGTTCTTC.